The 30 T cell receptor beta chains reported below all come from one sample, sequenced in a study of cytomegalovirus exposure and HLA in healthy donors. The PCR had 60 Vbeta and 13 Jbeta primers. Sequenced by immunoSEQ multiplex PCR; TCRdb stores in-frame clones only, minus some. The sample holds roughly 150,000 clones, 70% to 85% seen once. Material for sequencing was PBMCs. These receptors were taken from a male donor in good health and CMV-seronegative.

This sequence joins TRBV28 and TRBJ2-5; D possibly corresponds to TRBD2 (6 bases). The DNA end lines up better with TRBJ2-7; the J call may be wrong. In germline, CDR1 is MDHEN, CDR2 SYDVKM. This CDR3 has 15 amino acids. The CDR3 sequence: CASSLGGRPTYEQYF. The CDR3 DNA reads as TGTGCCAGCAGTTTGGGGGGTCGGCCGACCTACGAGCAGTACTTC.

The CDR3 loop is CASSRLYEQYF. The CDR3 region has the DNA TGTGCCAGCAGCCGACTCTACGAGCAGTACTTC. The chain has TRBV7-2 and TRBJ2-7; D gene unclear. V lost 5 bases and J 3 bases, leaving 5 bases between the germline ends. CDR1 is SGHTA, CDR2 FQGNSA, per germline. The CDR3 length is 11 residues.

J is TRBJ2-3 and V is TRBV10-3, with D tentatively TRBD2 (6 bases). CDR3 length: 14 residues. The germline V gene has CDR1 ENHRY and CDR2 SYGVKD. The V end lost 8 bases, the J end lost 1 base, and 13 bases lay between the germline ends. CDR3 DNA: TGTGCCATCTCCCCTCCTAGCGGCACAGATACGCAGTATTTT. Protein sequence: CAISPPSGTDTQYF.

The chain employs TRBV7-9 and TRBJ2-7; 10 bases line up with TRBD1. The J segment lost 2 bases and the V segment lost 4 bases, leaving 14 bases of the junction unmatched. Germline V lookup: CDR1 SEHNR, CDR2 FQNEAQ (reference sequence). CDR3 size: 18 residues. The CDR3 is CASSSWTGGNEGAYEQYF. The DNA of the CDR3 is TGTGCCAGCAGCTCATGGACAGGGGGGAATGAAGGGGCCTACGAGCAGTACTTC.

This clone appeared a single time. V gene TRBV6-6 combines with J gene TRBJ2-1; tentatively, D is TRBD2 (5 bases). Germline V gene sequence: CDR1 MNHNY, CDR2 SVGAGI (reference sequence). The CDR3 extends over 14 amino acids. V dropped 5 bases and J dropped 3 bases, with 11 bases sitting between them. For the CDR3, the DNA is TGTGCCAGCAGTCTTAACCGGGACTACAATGAGCAGTTCTTC. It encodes CASSLNRDYNEQFF.

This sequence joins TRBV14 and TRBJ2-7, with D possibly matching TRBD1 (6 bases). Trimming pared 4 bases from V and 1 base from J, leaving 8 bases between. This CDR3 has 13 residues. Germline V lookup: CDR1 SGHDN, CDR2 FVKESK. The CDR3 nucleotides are TGTGCCAGCAGCCTGGGGGCTTCCTACGAGCAGTACTTC. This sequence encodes CASSLGASYEQYF.

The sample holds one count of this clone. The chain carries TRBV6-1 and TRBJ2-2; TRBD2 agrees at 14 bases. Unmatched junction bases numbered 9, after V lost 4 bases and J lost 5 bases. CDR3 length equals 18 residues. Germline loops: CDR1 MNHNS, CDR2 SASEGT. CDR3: CASSGRGLAGVGTGELFF. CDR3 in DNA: TGTGCCAGCAGTGGCAGGGGACTAGCGGGAGTTGGGACCGGGGAGCTGTTTTTT.

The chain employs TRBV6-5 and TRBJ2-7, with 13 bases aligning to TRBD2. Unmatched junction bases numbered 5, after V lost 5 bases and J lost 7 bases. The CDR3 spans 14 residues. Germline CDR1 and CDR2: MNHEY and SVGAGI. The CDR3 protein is CASSPGLAGVEQYF. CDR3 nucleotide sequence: TGTGCCAGCAGTCCCGGACTAGCGGGAGTTGAGCAGTACTTC.

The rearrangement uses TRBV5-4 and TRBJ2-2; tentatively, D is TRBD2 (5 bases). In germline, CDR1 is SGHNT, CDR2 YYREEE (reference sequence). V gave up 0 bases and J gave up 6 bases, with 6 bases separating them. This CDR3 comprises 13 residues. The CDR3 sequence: CASSLDGAGELFF. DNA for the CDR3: TGTGCCAGCAGCTTGGACGGGGCCGGGGAGCTGTTTTTT.

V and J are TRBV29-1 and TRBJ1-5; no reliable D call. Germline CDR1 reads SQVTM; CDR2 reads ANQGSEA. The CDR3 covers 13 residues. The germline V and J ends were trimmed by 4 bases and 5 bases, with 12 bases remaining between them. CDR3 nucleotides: TGCAGCGTTGTCTGGGAGGCAGATCAGCCCCAGCATTTT. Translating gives CSVVWEADQPQHF.

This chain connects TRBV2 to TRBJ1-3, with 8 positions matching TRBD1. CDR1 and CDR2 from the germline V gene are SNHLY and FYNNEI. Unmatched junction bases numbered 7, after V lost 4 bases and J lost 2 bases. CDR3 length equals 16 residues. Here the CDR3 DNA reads TGTGCCAGCAGTGCGCTGACAGGGGCAGCTGGAAACACCATATATTTT. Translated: CASSALTGAAGNTIYF.

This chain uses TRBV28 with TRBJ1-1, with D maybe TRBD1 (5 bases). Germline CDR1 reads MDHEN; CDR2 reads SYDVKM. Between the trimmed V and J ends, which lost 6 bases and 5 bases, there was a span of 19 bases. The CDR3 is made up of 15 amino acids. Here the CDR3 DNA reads TGTGCCAGCAGGGCTTCGGGGGGTAAAGGGACTGAAGCTTTCTTT. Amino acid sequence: CASRASGGKGTEAFF.

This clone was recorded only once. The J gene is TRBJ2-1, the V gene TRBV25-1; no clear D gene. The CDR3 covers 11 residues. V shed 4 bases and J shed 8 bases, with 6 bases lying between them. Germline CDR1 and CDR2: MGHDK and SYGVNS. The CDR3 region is CASSVLHEQFF. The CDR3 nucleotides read TGTGCCAGCAGTGTTCTACATGAGCAGTTCTTC. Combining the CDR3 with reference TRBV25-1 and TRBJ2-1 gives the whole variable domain EADIYQTPRYLVIGTGKKITLECSQTMGHDKMYWYQQDPGMELHLIHYSYGVNSTEKGDLSSESTVSRIRTEHFPLTLESARPSHTSQYLCASSVLHEQFFGPGTRLTVL.

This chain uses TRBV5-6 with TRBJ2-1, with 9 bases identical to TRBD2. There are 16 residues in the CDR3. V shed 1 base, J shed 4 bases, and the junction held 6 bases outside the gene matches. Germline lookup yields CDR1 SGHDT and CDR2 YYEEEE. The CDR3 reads CASSLPGLARYNEQFF. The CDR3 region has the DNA TGTGCCAGCAGCTTGCCTGGACTAGCGAGATACAATGAGCAGTTCTTC.

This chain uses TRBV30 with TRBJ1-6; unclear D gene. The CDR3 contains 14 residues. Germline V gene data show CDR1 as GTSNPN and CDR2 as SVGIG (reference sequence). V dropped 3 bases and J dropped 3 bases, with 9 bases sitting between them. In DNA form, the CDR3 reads TGTGCCTGGAGAGATCACAGCTATAATTCACCCCTCCACTTT. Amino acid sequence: CAWRDHSYNSPLHF.

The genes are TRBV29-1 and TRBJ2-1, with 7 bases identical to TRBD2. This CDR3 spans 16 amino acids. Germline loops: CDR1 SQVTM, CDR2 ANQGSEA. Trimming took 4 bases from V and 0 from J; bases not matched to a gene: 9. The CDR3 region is CSVGLAVRSSYNEQFF. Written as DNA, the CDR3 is TGCAGCGTTGGGCTAGCGGTTCGGAGCTCCTACAATGAGCAGTTCTTC.

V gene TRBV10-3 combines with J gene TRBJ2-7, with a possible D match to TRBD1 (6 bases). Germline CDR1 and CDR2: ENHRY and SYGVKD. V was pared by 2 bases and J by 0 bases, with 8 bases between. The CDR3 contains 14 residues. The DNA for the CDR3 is TGTGCCATCAGTGAGAGGGACATCTCCTACGAGCAGTACTTC. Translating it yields CAISERDISYEQYF.

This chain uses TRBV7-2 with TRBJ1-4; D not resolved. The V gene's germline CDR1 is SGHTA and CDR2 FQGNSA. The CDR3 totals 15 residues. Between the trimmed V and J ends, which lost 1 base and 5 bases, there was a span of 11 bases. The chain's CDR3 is CASSLVVGGNEKLFF. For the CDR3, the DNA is TGTGCCAGCAGCTTAGTGGTAGGAGGAAATGAAAAACTGTTTTTT.

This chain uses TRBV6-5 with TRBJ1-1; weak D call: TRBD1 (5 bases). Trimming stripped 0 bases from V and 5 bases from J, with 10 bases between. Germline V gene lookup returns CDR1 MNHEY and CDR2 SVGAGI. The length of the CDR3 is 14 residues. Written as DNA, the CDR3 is TGTGCCAGCAGTTACTCAGGGGCAGGGACTGAAGCTTTCTTT. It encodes CASSYSGAGTEAFF.

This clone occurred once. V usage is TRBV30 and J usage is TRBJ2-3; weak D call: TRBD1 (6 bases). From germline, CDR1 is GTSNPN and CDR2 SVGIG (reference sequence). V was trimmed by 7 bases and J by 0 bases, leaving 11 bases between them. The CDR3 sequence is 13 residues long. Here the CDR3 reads CALDRSSTDTQYF. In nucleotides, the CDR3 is TGTGCCTTGGACAGATCTAGCACAGATACGCAGTATTTT.

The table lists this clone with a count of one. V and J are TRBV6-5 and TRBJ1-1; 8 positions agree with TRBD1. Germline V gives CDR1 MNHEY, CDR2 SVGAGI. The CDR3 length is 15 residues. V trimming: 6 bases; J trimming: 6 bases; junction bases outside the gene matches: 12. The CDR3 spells CASRQSGGERPEAFF. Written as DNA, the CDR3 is TGTGCCAGCAGGCAGTCAGGGGGCGAGAGGCCTGAAGCTTTCTTT.

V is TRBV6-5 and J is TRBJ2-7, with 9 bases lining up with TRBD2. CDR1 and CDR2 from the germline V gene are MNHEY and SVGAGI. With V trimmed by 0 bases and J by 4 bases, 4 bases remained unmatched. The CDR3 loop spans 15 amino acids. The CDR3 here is CASSYSASGMYEQYF. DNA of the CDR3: TGTGCCAGCAGTTACTCCGCTAGCGGGATGTACGAGCAGTACTTC.

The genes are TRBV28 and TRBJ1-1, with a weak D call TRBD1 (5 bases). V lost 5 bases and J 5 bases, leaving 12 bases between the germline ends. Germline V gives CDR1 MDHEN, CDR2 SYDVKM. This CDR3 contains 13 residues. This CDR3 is CASSPQGGTEAFF. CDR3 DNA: TGTGCCAGCAGTCCCCAGGGTGGGACTGAAGCTTTCTTT.

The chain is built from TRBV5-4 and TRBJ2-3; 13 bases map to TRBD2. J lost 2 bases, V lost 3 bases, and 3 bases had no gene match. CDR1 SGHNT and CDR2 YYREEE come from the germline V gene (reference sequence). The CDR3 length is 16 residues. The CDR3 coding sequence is TGTGCCAGCAGCTCGGGACTAGCGGGACCCACAGATACGCAGTATTTT. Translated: CASSSGLAGPTDTQYF.

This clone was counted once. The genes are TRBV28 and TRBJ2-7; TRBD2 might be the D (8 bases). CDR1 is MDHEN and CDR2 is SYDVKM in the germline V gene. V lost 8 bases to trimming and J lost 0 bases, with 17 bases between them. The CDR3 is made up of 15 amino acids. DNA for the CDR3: TGTGCCAGCCGGGAGGGGGCTTCGAGCTCCTACGAGCAGTACTTC. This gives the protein CASREGASSSYEQYF.

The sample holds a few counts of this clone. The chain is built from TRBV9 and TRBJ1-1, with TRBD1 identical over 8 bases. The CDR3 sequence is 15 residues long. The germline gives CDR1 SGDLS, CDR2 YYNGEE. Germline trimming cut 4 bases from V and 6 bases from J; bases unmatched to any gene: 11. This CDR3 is CASSTSGTGLSEAFF. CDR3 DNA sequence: TGTGCCAGCAGCACCTCCGGGACAGGACTCTCTGAAGCTTTCTTT.

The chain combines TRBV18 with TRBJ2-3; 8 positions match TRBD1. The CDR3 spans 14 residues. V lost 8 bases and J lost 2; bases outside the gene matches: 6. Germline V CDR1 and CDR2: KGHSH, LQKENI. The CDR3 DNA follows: TGTGCCAGCCACCGGGACAGGCTCACAGATACGCAGTATTTT. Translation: CASHRDRLTDTQYF.

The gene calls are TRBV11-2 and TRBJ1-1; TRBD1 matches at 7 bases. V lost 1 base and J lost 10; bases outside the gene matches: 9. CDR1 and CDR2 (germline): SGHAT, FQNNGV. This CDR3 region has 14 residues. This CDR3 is CASSLVTGATRAFF. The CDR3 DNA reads TGTGCCAGCAGCTTAGTCACAGGGGCAACACGAGCTTTCTTT.

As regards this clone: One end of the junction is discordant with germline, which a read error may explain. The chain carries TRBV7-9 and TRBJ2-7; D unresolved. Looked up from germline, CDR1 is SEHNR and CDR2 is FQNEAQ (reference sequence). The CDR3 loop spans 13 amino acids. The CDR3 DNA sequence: TGTTCCAGCAGCTTGCCGAGCTCCTACGAGCAGTACTTC. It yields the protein CSSSLPSSYEQYF. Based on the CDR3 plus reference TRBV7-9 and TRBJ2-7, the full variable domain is DTGVSQNPRHKITKRGQNVTFRCDPISEHNRLYWYRQTLGQGPEFLTYFQNEAQLEKSRLLSDRFSAERPKGSFSTLEIQRTEQGDSAMYLCSSSLPSSYEQYFGPGTRLTVT.

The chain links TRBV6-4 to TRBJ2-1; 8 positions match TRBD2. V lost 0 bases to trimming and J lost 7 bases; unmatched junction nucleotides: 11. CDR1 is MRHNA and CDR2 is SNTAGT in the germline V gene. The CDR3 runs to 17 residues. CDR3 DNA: TGTGCCAGCAGTGACTCAGCAAATAGCGGGGAGGTTAATGAGCAGTTCTTC. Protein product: CASSDSANSGEVNEQFF.